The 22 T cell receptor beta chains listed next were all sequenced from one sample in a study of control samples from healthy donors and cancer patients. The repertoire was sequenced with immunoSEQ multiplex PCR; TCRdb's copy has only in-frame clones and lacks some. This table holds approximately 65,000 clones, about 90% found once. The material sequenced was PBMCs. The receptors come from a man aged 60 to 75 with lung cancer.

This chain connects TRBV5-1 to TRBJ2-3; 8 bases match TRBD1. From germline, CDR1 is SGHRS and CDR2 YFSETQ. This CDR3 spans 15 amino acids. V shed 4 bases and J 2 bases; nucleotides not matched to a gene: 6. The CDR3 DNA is TGCGCCAGCAGCAAAGGACAGGGTTACACAGATACGCAGTATTTT. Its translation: CASSKGQGYTDTQYF.

The CDR3 reads CASSPDRGTSPLHF. CDR3 sequence (DNA): TGTGCCAGCAGCCCGGACAGGGGGACTTCACCCCTCCACTTT. This chain links TRBV5-6 with TRBJ1-6, with TRBD1 matching over 10 bases. The CDR3 is 14 residues long. Germline lookup yields CDR1 SGHDT and CDR2 YYEEEE. V trimming: 4 bases; J trimming: 9 bases; junction bases outside the gene matches: 4.

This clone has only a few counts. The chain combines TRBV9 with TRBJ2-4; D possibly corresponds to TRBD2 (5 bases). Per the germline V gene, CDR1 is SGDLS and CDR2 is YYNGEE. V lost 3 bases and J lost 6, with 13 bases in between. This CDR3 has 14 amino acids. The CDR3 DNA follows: TGTGCCAGCAGCGCGGGGTTCCCGGGAAACATTCAGTACTTC. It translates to CASSAGFPGNIQYF.

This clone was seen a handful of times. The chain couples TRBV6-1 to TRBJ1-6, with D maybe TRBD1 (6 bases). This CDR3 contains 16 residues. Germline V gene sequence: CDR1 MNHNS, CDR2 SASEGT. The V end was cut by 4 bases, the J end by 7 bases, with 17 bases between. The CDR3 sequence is CASSVQQGLENSPLHF. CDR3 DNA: TGTGCCAGCAGTGTCCAACAGGGCCTAGAGAATTCACCCCTCCACTTT.

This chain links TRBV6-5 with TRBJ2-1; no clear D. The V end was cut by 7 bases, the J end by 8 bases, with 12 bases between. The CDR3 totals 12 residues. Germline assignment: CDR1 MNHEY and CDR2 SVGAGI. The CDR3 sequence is CASMRDGHEQFF. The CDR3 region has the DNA TGTGCCAGCATGAGAGACGGGCATGAGCAGTTCTTC.

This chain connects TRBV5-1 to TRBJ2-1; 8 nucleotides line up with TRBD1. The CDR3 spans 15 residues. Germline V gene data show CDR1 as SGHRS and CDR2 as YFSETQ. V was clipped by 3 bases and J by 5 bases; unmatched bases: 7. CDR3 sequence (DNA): TGCGCCAGCAGCTCGAAACAGGGGGTCAACAATGAGCAGTTCTTC. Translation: CASSSKQGVNNEQFF.

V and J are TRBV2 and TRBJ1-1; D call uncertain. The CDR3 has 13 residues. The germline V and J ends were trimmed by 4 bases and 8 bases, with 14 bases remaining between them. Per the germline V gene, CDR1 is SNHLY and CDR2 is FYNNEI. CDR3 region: CASSGSALYEAFF. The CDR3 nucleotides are TGTGCCAGCAGTGGCTCTGCGTTATACGAAGCTTTCTTT.

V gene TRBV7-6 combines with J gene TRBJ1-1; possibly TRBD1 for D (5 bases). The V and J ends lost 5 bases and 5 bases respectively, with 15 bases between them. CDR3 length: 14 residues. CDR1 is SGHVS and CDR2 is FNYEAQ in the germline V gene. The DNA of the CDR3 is TGTGCCAGCAGCCCCCAGACTGGGGGGACTGAAGCTTTCTTT. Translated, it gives CASSPQTGGTEAFF.

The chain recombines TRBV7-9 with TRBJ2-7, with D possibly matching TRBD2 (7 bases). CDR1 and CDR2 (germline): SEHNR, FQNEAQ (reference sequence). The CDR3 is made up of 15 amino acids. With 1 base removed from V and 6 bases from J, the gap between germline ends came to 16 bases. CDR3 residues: CASSLGGGAFGEQYF. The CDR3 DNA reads TGTGCCAGCAGCTTAGGAGGGGGGGCCTTCGGCGAGCAGTACTTC.

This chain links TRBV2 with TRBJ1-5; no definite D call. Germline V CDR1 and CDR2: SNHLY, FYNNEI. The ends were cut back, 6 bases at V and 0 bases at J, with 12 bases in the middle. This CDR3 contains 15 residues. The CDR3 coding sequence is TGTGCCAGCAGCGCATACCTAATTAGCAATCAGCCCCAGCATTTT. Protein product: CASSAYLISNQPQHF.

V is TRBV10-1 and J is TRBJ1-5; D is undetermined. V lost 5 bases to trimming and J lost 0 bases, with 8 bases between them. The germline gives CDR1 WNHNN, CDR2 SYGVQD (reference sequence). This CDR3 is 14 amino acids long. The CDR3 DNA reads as TGCGCCAGCAGTAAAGGCCTTAGCAATCAGCCCCAGCATTTT. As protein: CASSKGLSNQPQHF.

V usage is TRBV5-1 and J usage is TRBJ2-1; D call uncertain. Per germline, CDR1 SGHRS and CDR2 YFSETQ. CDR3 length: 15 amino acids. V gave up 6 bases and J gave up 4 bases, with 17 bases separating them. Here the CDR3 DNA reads TGCGCCAGCAAAGACCCTAGGGCCCCATACAATGAGCAGTTCTTC. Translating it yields CASKDPRAPYNEQFF.

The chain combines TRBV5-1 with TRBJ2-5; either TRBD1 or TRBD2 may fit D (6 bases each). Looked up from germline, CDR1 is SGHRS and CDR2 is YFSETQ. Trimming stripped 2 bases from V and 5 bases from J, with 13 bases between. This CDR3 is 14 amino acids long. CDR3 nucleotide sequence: TGCGCCAGCAGCTTAGAAGGGGGGTCGGAGACCCAGTACTTC. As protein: CASSLEGGSETQYF.

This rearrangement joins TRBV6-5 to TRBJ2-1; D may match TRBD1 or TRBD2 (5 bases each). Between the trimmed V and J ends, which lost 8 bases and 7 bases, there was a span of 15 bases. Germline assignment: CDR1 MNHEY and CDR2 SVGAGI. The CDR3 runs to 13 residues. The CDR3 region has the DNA TGTGCCAGCGCAGGTCTAGCAGGGAATGAGCAGTTCTTC. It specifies CASAGLAGNEQFF.

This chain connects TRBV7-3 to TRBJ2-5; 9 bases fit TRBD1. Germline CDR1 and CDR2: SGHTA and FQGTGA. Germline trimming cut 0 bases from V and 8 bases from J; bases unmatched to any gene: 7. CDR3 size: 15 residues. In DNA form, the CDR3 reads TGTGCCAGCAGCTTAACGACAGGGGGTACGGGAACCCAGTACTTC. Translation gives CASSLTTGGTGTQYF. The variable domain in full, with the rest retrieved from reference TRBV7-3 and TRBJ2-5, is GAGVSQTPSNKVTEKGKYVELRCDPISGHTALYWYRQSLGQGPEFLIYFQGTGAADDSGLPNDRFFAVRPEGSVSTLKIQRTERGDSAVYLCASSLTTGGTGTQYFGPGTRLLVL.

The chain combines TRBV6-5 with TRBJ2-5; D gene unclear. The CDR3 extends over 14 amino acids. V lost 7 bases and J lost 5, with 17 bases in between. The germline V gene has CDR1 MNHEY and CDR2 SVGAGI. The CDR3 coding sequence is TGTGCCAGCACCCAGAGTTACCCTTGGGAGACCCAGTACTTC. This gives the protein CASTQSYPWETQYF.

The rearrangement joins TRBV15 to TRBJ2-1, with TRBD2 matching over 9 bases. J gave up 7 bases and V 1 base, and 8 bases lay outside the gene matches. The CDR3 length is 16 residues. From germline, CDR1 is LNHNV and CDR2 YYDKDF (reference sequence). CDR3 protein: CATSRGPSGALNEQFF. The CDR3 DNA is TGTGCCACCAGCAGAGGGCCTAGCGGGGCTCTAAATGAGCAGTTCTTC.

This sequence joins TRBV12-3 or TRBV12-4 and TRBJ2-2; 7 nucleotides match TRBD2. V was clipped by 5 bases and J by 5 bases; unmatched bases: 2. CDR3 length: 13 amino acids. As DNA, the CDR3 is TGTGCCAGCAGTCCGGGGGGAACCGGGGAGCTGTTTTTT. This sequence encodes CASSPGGTGELFF.

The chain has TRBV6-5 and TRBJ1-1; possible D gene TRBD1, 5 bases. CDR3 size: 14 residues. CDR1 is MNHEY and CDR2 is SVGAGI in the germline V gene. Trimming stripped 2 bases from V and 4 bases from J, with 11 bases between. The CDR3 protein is CASSYGTISTEAFF. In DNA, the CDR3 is TGTGCCAGCAGTTACGGGACGATTTCCACTGAAGCTTTCTTT.

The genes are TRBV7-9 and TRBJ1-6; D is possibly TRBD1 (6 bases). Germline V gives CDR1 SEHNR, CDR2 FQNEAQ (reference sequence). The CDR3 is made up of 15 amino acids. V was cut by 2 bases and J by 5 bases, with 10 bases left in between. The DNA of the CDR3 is TGTGCCAGCAGCTTAACAGGGATGAATAATTCACCCCTCCACTTT. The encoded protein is CASSLTGMNNSPLHF. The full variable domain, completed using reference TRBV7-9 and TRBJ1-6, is DTGVSQNPRHKITKRGQNVTFRCDPISEHNRLYWYRQTLGQGPEFLTYFQNEAQLEKSRLLSDRFSAERPKGSFSTLEIQRTEQGDSAMYLCASSLTGMNNSPLHFGNGTRLTVT.

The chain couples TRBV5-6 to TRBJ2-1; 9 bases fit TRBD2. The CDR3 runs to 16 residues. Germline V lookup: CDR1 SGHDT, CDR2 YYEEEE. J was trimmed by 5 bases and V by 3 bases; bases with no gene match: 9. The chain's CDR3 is CASSSTGTSRDNEQFF. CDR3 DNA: TGTGCCAGCAGCTCAACCGGGACTAGCAGAGACAATGAGCAGTTCTTC.

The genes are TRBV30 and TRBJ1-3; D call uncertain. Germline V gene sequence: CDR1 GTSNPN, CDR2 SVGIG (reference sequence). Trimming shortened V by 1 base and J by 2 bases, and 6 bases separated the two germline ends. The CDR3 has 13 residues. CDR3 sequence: CAWSGITGNTIYF. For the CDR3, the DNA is TGTGCCTGGAGTGGAATAACTGGAAACACCATATATTTT.